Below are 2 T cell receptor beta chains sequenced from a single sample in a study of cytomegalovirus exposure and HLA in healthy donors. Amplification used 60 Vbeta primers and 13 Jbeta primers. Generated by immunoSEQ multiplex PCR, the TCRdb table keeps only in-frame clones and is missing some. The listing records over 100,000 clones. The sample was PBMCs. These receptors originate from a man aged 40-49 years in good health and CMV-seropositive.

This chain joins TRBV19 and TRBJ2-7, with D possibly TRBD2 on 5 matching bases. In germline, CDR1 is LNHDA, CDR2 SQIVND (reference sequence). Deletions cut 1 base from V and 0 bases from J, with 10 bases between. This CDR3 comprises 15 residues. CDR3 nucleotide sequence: TGTGCCAGTAGTATAGTCTACGGAGGCTCCTACGAGCAGTACTTC. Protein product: CASSIVYGGSYEQYF. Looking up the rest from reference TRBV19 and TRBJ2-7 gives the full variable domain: DGGITQSPKYLFRKEGQNVTLSCEQNLNHDAMYWYRQDPGQGLRLIYYSQIVNDFQKGDIAEGYSVSREKKESFPLTVTSAQKNPTAFYLCASSIVYGGSYEQYFGPGTRLTVT.

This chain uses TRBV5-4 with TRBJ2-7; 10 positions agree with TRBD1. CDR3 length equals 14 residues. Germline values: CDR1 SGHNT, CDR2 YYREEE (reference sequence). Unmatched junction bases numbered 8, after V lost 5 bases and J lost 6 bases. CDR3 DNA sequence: TGTGCCAGCAGACCACTGGGGACAGGGGTCGAGCAGTACTTC. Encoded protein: CASRPLGTGVEQYF.